The clone carrying this T cell receptor (beta chain) was seen only once. A junction end diverges from the germline sequence, so it may reflect a read error. Germline V gene data show CDR1 as SQVTM and CDR2 as ANQGSEA. This CDR3 is built from 12 residues. The data stem from a study of cytomegalovirus exposure and HLA in healthy donors. With 60 Vbeta and 13 Jbeta primers, the PCR was carried out. Assay used: immunoSEQ multiplex PCR; TCRdb lists only in-frame clones, some missing. The profile shows some 80,000 clones, roughly a tenth of them singletons. The chain carries TRBV29-1 and TRBJ2-5; TRBD2 matches at 10 bases. Sequencing input: PBMCs. This TCR was recovered from a man aged 60 to 69 in good health and CMV-seropositive. CDR3 DNA sequence: TGCAGCGTGGGGCGGGCTAGCGGGAGTTTAGACTTC. Its translation: CSVGRASGSLDF.